This T cell receptor beta chain was recorded in a study of blood T cells in healthy people across ages (dated by TCRdb to between 2015 and 2016). Regarding the research as a whole: Template switching captured roughly one uniquely barcoded TCR beta cDNA molecule per two T cells in model experiments. To track age-related changes in TCR beta repertoire diversity, the study relied on deep sequencing normalized with unique cDNA molecular identifiers. Using the same blood draw, the study looked at two additional independent replicas of 1 million unique cDNA reads for two donors, one aged 18 to 30 and the other aged 80 or older. Four age groups were formed from the donors: young (average approximately 15 years), middle-aged (less than 40), aged (approximately 60) and long-lived (more than 75). To avoid experimental bias, donors of different ages were spread randomly across the sequencing lanes. Overall results and qualifications from the work: Bulk unsorted PBMC profiling prevented conclusive comparison of naive and antigen-experienced compartments. Because donor CMV infection status was unknown, age-related changes in expanded clonotypes were potentially confounded. Compared with the aged group, the long-lived group had more naive CD4+ T cells, fewer expanded clones and increased TCR diversity, suggesting age selection. Observed TCR beta diversity correlated strongly with the percentage of naive T cells measured by flow cytometry. Total diversity estimates from one million sequenced T cells were considered lower bounds and underestimates. Observed TCR beta diversity per million T cells fell roughly linearly with age, and a significant reduction was already apparent by age roughly 40.

At the junction V is shortened by 1 base and J by 12 bases, with 17 bases in between. The CDR3 measures 14 amino acids from cysteine to phenylalanine. Only CDR3 DNA is held: 42 bases, read in frame from base 1. The CDR1 and CDR2 encoded by the germline V gene are SGHRS and YFSETQ. This clonotype was found a few times. Its recognized antigen is unknown. No base quality values were provided; no much bigger clone lies one nucleotide off. The library was generated by 5' RACE. Reads for this sample came from an Illumina HiSeq 2500. A second PCR of roughly 6 to 12 cycles was performed with a sample-barcoded 5' primer and a J-beta primer mix. Each TCR beta cDNA molecule received a unique molecular identifier from a template-switch 5' adaptor carrying 12 random nucleotides. Each sample yielded at least 3 million CDR3-containing paired-end reads. First-strand cDNA was synthesized from all RNA with the Mint cDNA synthesis kit, primed by a TRBC-specific oligonucleotide. Following uracil-DNA glycosylase treatment, all cDNA underwent a first 18-cycle PCR with the universal primers M1SS and BC2_uni_R. From the authors' description of their analysis: Normalization of each sample was performed by random selection of 1 million high-quality reads, each carrying a distinct molecular identifier. Reads sharing molecular identifiers were discarded rather than binned into consensus sequences. CDR3 identification, clonotype clustering and error correction used MiTCR with a Q25 quality threshold and the strictest error-elimination algorithm. A nonparametric unseen species model with Euler transformation was used to estimate a lower bound on total TCR beta diversity. Using fastp trimming at Q25 and MiXCR clonotype assembly, TCRdb reanalyzed the public sequencing data and kept in-frame beta chains. Every CDR3 protein is listed once, alongside the most common genes and DNA of its rows. The authors' filters were not applied to this entry. The sample table contains approximately 400,000 distinct CDR3 sequences; only one count was recorded for approximately 47% of them. The top ten clonotypes cover under 60% of the sample.

Donors were 30 to 45 systemically healthy Caucasian individuals from Russia aged roughly 6 to 90 years. About 10 milliliters of peripheral blood were drawn from each donor into EDTA-treated Vacutainer tubes. Ficoll-Paque density-gradient centrifugation was used to isolate PBMCs, with at least 6 million per sample. Trizol reagent was used to extract total RNA from the PBMCs, yielding at least 5 micrograms per sample. For every donor, flow cytometry on a PBMC aliquot measured the percentage of naive CD45RAhigh/CD27high T cells. The chain joins TRBV5-1 to TRBJ2-1; TRBD1 might be the D gene, on 5 matching bases. The sequenced sample consisted of blood. This TCR came from a man in his 60s in good health. The nucleotide sequence is TGCGCCAGCAGCTTGCAACCGACGGACAAGGCGCAGTTCTTC. Its product reads: CASSLQPTDKAQFF.